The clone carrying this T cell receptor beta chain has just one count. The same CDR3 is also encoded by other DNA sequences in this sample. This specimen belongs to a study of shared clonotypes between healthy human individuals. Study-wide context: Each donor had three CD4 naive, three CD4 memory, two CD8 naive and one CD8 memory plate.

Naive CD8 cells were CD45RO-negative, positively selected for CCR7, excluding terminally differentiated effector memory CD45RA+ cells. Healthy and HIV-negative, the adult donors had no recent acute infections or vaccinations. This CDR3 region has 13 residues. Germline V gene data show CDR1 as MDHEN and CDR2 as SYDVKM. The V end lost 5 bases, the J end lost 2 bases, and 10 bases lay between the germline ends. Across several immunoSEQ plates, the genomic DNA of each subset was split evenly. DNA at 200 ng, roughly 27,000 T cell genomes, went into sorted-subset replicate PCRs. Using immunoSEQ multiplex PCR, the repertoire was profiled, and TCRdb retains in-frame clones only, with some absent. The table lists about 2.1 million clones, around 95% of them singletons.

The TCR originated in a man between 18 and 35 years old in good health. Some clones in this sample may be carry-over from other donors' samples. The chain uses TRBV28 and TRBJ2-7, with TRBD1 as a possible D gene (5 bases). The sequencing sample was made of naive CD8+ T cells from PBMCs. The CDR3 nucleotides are TGTGCCAGCAGTCCGACCAGGGCCTACGAGCAGTACTTC. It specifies CASSPTRAYEQYF.